This T cell receptor beta chain was captured in a study of cytomegalovirus exposure and HLA in healthy donors. As to this clone: No antigen is known for it.

The trim removed 1 base at V and 3 bases at J, leaving 3 bases unmatched. Germline CDR1 and CDR2: SGHNT and YYREEE (reference sequence). This CDR3 region has 16 residues. The study ran its PCR with 60 Vbeta and 13 Jbeta primers. Original processing methods: Later, an analysis found around 77 million unique TCR beta chains, and 8.5 million to 12 million of these were shared. This table comes from immunoSEQ multiplex PCR, and its TCRdb copy is limited to in-frame clones, with some not included. The D gene and trimming were derived from the DNA, and the V and J assignments and clone size from that table. Found here are just over 200,000 clones, roughly four fifths of them singletons; the top ten hold roughly 2.5%. Findings and limits, study-wide: An analysis that was carried out later associated approximately 15,000 TCR beta sequences with HLA alleles at 0.05 false discovery rate. The productive fraction for most TCR beta V segments was about 87% or about 30% in an earlier analysis. Later analysis found that TCR beta chains associated with HLA were more clonally expanded than other, equally common chains.

Source material: PBMCs. The rearrangement links TRBV5-4 to TRBJ2-1; 11 nucleotides match TRBD2. This clonotype was obtained from a woman in her thirties or forties in good health and CMV-seronegative. CDR3 coding DNA: TGTGCCAGCAGCTTGCAGACTAGCGGGGACTACAATGAGCAGTTCTTC. Its translation: CASSLQTSGDYNEQFF.